This T cell receptor (beta chain) was profiled in a study of T cell repertoires in cytomegalovirus infection. Study information: CMV infection and matching HLA type were both indicated by public TCR beta signatures. Regarding the study as a whole: What dominated the ex vivo response were HLA-C-restricted CMV-specific TCR beta clonotypes. Summed frequency of public TCR beta families distinguished CMV carriers with the relevant HLA.

Many counts were recorded for this clonotype. The antigen is not known. Via MiXCR, TCRdb re-called the reads, giving one row per CDR3 protein. This sample yields roughly 640,000 distinct CDR3 sequences, of which 20% to 25% are seen a single time; 8% belongs to the top ten. From germline, CDR1 is SGHTA and CDR2 FQGNSA. V was shortened by 1 base and J by 1 base, with 10 bases between the two germline ends. The CDR3 runs 16 residues. The TCR originated in a human donor in good health (CMV status not recorded). Some clones in this sample may be carry-over from other donors' samples. Sequenced: CD8+ T cells from PBMCs. The J gene is TRBJ2-2, the V gene TRBV7-2; D remains unclear. The CDR3 bases are TGTGCCAGCAGCTTAGAGGCGAATCTGAACACCGGGGAGCTGTTTTTT. Translated: CASSLEANLNTGELFF.